The sequence of this T cell receptor beta chain was determined in a study of blood T cell repertoires in COVID-19. On the study more broadly: COVID-19 samples, acute and convalescent, were from the United States, Italy and Spain.

The CDR3 length is 16 residues. V dropped 4 bases and J dropped 4 bases, with 19 bases sitting between them. Germline CDR1 reads MDHEN; CDR2 reads SYDVKM. Original analysis: From reference gene primer amplification, estimates of nucleated cell counts were derived. The protocol was immunoSEQ multiplex PCR, while the TCRdb copy is restricted to in-frame clones and leaves out a portion. The V and J calls and clone size come from that table; D and trimming were worked out from the DNA. The data show more than 95,000 clones, with around 85% seen just once and about 3.3% held by the top ten. Sequenced material: peripheral blood. The chain links TRBV28 to TRBJ1-2; possibly TRBD1 for D (6 bases). The clonotype comes from a woman older than 75 with active or convalescent COVID-19. The CDR3 DNA sequence: TGTGCCAGCAGTTCGGCCGGGACACCACGGGGCTATGGCTACACCTTC. This codes for CASSSAGTPRGYGYTF.